This is a list of T cell receptor beta chains from one sample in a study of metastatic and nonmetastatic thyroid tumors. TCRdb re-called clones from the PCR reads using MiXCR. The sample records approximately 86,000 clones, under 15% being singletons. Sequenced sample: tumor tissue. These receptor sequences come from a female donor with papillary thyroid cancer or a benign thyroid nodule (not recorded which). Some clones in this sample may be carry-over from other donors' samples. Both conserved end residues are trimmed from each CDR3.

CDR3 length	V gene	CDR3 protein
13	TRBV6-1	ASSAPGAPKETQY
10	TRBV6-1	ASMTVSTEAF
13	TRBV19	ASSVQGIRTDTQY
14	TRBV20-1	SARDLLAGGRYEQY
11	TRBV20-1	SARPGAAEKLF
13	TRBV5-6	ASSDMGQLNYGYT
12	TRBV20-1	SARGGGPMETQY
13	TRBV9	ASSVAGGGTGELF
9	TRBV7-7	ANTARGEQL
7	TRBV29-1	SVRGNGS
12	TRBV20-1	SGAGGQGWQPQH
14	TRBV5-1	ASSLGGTDGANVLT
15	TRBV28	ASSFFDSRSYNSPLH
11	TRBV24-1	ATSRTGSYEQY
15	TRBV20-1	SARETDLRQGGYEQY
12	TRBV2	ASRRQGGSYGYT
12	TRBV19	ASSSGVNNQPQH
10	TRBV27	ASSFRGQGAF
14	TRBV9	ASSVTDRSSGNTIY
14	TRBV6-1	ASSLAGGPNTGELF